The rows below give T cell receptor beta chains drawn from one sample of a study of T cell changes during pregnancy in multiple sclerosis. Clones were read by immunoSEQ multiplex PCR, and TCRdb kept only the in-frame ones, dropping some. The sample includes about 120,000 clones, about 94% of them seen just once. The sequenced sample was peripheral blood, obtained before pregnancy. These receptors were collected from a female donor with multiple sclerosis, enrolled in a pregnancy study. Each CDR3 is given with its conserved first and last residue. Each record gives: J gene, V gene, clone size, CDR3 protein. For some rows the clone size is stated as once, few or many, or as a class when expanded; others skip it.

j_gene: TRBJ2-1; v_gene: TRBV4-1; abundance: -; CDR3aa: CASSHPGLAGGPGRNEQFF
j_gene: TRBJ2-7; v_gene: TRBV7-9; abundance: -; CDR3aa: CASSLTGTHYEQYF
j_gene: TRBJ1-5; v_gene: TRBV2; abundance: -; CDR3aa: CASDSSKSFQPQHF
j_gene: TRBJ2-2; v_gene: TRBV5-1; abundance: -; CDR3aa: CASSLAQTANTGELFF
j_gene: TRBJ1-2; v_gene: TRBV27; abundance: -; CDR3aa: CASGRQGSYGYTF
j_gene: TRBJ2-7; v_gene: TRBV28; abundance: -; CDR3aa: CASSFPSSGAPYEQYF
j_gene: TRBJ2-3; v_gene: TRBV7-2; abundance: once; CDR3aa: CASSLGLAGGRQYF
j_gene: TRBJ1-3; v_gene: TRBV7-9; abundance: -; CDR3aa: CASSLGGLGNTIYF
j_gene: TRBJ2-1; v_gene: TRBV5-4; abundance: -; CDR3aa: CASSSPRESSYNEQFF
j_gene: TRBJ2-7; v_gene: TRBV6-1; abundance: -; CDR3aa: CASSEQGPTYEQYF
j_gene: TRBJ1-5; v_gene: TRBV11-2; abundance: -; CDR3aa: CASSLRRGLSNQPQHF
j_gene: TRBJ2-7; v_gene: TRBV27; abundance: -; CDR3aa: CASSLIFPTSRAGTGRYEQYF
j_gene: TRBJ2-1; v_gene: TRBV5-1; abundance: -; CDR3aa: CASSLGGAGYNEQFF
j_gene: TRBJ1-5; v_gene: TRBV7-8; abundance: -; CDR3aa: CASNPDRGTDQPQHF
j_gene: TRBJ1-1; v_gene: TRBV7-2; abundance: -; CDR3aa: CASSLGFSGSEAFF
j_gene: TRBJ1-2; v_gene: TRBV5-1; abundance: -; CDR3aa: CASRPTPGQGAEGYTF
j_gene: TRBJ2-3; v_gene: TRBV6-5; abundance: -; CDR3aa: CASSRTGGTDTQYF
j_gene: TRBJ2-2; v_gene: TRBV12-2; abundance: -; CDR3aa: CASRMDRENTGELFF
j_gene: TRBJ2-3; v_gene: TRBV5-1; abundance: -; CDR3aa: CASSLASGLGTDTQYF
j_gene: TRBJ2-2; v_gene: TRBV27; abundance: -; CDR3aa: CASSSFGLAETPGELFF
j_gene: TRBJ1-1; v_gene: TRBV4-1; abundance: -; CDR3aa: CASSQVMGRSNTEAFF
j_gene: TRBJ2-5; v_gene: TRBV10-2; abundance: -; CDR3aa: CASRDPGLAEDQETQYF
j_gene: TRBJ2-7; v_gene: TRBV11-1; abundance: -; CDR3aa: CASSADREEIHEQYF
j_gene: TRBJ2-6; v_gene: TRBV6-4; abundance: -; CDR3aa: CASSDSVGGSGANVLTF
j_gene: TRBJ2-1; v_gene: TRBV5-1; abundance: -; CDR3aa: CASSWTGAGNEQFF
j_gene: TRBJ2-5; v_gene: TRBV5-6; abundance: -; CDR3aa: CASSLDRGRETQYF
j_gene: TRBJ1-1; v_gene: TRBV5-1; abundance: -; CDR3aa: CASSLELSRGSTEAFF
j_gene: TRBJ2-2; v_gene: TRBV4-2; abundance: -; CDR3aa: CASSQRELTGELFF
j_gene: TRBJ2-7; v_gene: TRBV18; abundance: -; CDR3aa: CASSLNKGATNEQYF
j_gene: TRBJ1-2; v_gene: TRBV11-2; abundance: -; CDR3aa: CASSLGRVGYTF
j_gene: TRBJ2-1; v_gene: TRBV28; abundance: -; CDR3aa: CASSWSGTGNNEQFF
j_gene: TRBJ2-1; v_gene: TRBV9; abundance: once; CDR3aa: CASSAAGGWQFF
j_gene: TRBJ1-2; v_gene: TRBV6-1; abundance: -; CDR3aa: CASSERSTDHYGYTF
j_gene: TRBJ2-1; v_gene: TRBV19; abundance: -; CDR3aa: CASRKTGGPYNEQFF
j_gene: TRBJ2-1; v_gene: TRBV9; abundance: once; CDR3aa: CASSAFQGAGNEQFF
j_gene: TRBJ1-1; v_gene: TRBV5-6; abundance: -; CDR3aa: CASSLGDRLEAFF
j_gene: TRBJ2-2; v_gene: TRBV6-4; abundance: -; CDR3aa: CASSEGVGELFF
j_gene: TRBJ1-1; v_gene: TRBV6-6; abundance: -; CDR3aa: CASSTTDSLAEAFF
j_gene: TRBJ1-2; v_gene: TRBV30; abundance: -; CDR3aa: CAWSGGGSYGYTF
j_gene: TRBJ2-2; v_gene: TRBV5-1; abundance: -; CDR3aa: CASSFAGTGELFF
j_gene: TRBJ2-3; v_gene: TRBV28; abundance: -; CDR3aa: CASSSRPDTQYF
j_gene: TRBJ1-2; v_gene: TRBV9; abundance: -; CDR3aa: CASSDPQGRGYTF
j_gene: TRBJ1-2; v_gene: TRBV6-1; abundance: few; CDR3aa: CASSEGRQGDSGYTF
j_gene: TRBJ2-7; v_gene: TRBV18; abundance: once; CDR3aa: CASSPLGSYEQYF
j_gene: TRBJ2-5; v_gene: TRBV2; abundance: -; CDR3aa: CASRRRQNQETQYF
j_gene: TRBJ1-3; v_gene: TRBV6-6; abundance: -; CDR3aa: CASSYPGEGNTIYF
j_gene: TRBJ2-1; v_gene: TRBV6-6; abundance: -; CDR3aa: CASSAASLSYNEQFF
j_gene: TRBJ2-7; v_gene: TRBV6-6; abundance: -; CDR3aa: CASYSESSGGYEQYF
j_gene: TRBJ2-1; v_gene: TRBV6-5; abundance: -; CDR3aa: CASHRLTGEQFF